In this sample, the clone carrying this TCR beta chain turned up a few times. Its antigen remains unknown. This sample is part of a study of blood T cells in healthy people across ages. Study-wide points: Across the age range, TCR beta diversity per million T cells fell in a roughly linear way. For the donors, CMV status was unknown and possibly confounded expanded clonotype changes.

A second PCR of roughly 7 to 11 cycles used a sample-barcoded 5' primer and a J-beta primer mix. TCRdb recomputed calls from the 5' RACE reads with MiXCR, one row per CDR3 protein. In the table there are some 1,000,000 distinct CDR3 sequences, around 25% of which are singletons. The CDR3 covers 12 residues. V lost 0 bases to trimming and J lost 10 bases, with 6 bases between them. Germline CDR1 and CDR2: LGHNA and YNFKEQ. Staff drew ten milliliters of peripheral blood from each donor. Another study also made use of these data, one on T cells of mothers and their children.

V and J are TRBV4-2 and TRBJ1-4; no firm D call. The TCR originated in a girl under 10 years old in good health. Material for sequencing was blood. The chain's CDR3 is CASSQDLGKLFF. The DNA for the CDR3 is TGTGCCAGCAGCCAAGATCTGGGAAAACTGTTTTTT.